The rows below give T cell receptor beta chains drawn from one sample of a study of blood T cell repertoires in COVID-19. TCRdb's table, derived via immunoSEQ multiplex PCR, lists solely in-frame clones and lacks some. The data hold about 90,000 clones, with about 91% observed a single time. Sequenced material: peripheral blood. These receptors came from a man aged 60 to 75 with acute or convalescent COVID-19. Both conserved end residues are part of each CDR3.

V gene,J gene,CDR3 protein
TRBV9,TRBJ2-2,CASSVAGGAGGELFF
TRBV5-1,TRBJ1-1,CASSSSTGVVTEAFF
TRBV19,TRBJ1-5,CASSIDPDRGDYNQPQHF
TRBV11-2,TRBJ2-7,CASSFSTSGGYEQYF
TRBV6-5,TRBJ1-2,CASSYARVRGNYGYTF
TRBV7-8,TRBJ1-2,CASSLVAGARGYTF
TRBV5-6,TRBJ1-2,CASSPRGQNYGYTF
TRBV11-2,TRBJ2-2,CASKLGTGGTGELFF
TRBV19,TRBJ1-5,CASSSQGQGQPQHF
TRBV5-1,TRBJ1-1,CASSWTGQGNTEAFF
TRBV4-2,TRBJ1-2,CASSQPGNYYGYTF
TRBV23-1,TRBJ1-2,CASSQLRRRQNYGYTF
TRBV3-1/TRBV3-2,TRBJ2-7,CASSQDNRGQSPYEQYF
TRBV29-1,TRBJ2-7,CSVEVIGAGVGYEQYF
TRBV11-2,TRBJ2-6,CASSTTRSSTGANVLTF
TRBV7-9,TRBJ1-2,CASSLLTGTGGGYTF
TRBV20-1,TRBJ2-3,CSAARQLTQYF
TRBV5-1,TRBJ1-1,CASSPGQGLNTEAFF
TRBV9,TRBJ1-2,CASTPVGGVVYGYTF
TRBV11-3,TRBJ2-7,CASSPGGHQEQYF
TRBV18,TRBJ2-4,CASSPGQGATNIQYF
TRBV3-1/TRBV3-2,TRBJ1-5,CASSQGQGNQPQHF